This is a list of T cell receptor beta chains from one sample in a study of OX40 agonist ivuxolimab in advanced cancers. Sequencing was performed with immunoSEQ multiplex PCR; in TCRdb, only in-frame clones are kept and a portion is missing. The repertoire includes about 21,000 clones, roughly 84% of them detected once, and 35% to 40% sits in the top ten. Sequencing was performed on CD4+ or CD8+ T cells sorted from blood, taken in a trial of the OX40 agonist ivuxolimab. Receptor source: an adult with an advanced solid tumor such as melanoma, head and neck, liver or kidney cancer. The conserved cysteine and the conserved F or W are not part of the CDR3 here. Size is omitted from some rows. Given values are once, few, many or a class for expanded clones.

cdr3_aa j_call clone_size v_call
ASSPRAAEQY TRBJ2-7 . TRBV18
AWDDDRGNTGELF TRBJ2-2 . TRBV30
ASSWPGTGDPYEQY . . TRBV5-1
ASSYARMRSYEQY TRBJ2-7 . TRBV6-5
ASSFWGPGELF TRBJ2-2 once TRBV11-2
ASSLSQDRVRRQY TRBJ2-5 . TRBV7-9
ASSYWGNEQY TRBJ2-7 . TRBV7-9
ASGATGNYGYT TRBJ1-2 . TRBV9
ASSGTGAKNIQY TRBJ2-4 . TRBV27
ARATDTQY TRBJ2-3 . TRBV2
ASSFRLAAYNEQF TRBJ2-1 . TRBV11-3
ASSLEDRDEQY TRBJ2-7 once TRBV5-1
ASSFSTSGGANTGELF TRBJ2-2 . TRBV2
ASSRPNTDTQY TRBJ2-3 . TRBV27
ASRSWGDQETQY TRBJ2-5 . TRBV11-2
AWNPIDEQY TRBJ2-7 once TRBV30
ASSYGTAADYEQY TRBJ2-7 . TRBV6-6
ASSYDRGAEAF TRBJ1-1 . TRBV6-5
ASSLVGATYEQY TRBJ2-7 . TRBV7-2
ASSFLKRGTLYNEQF TRBJ2-1 . TRBV7-8
ATGQGDGYT TRBJ1-2 . TRBV27
ASSPGVTSGDNTDTQY TRBJ2-3 . TRBV7-6
ASSPQSRGGMTEQF TRBJ2-1 . TRBV7-8
ASGSDGQETQY TRBJ2-5 . TRBV12-5